Given below is one TCR beta chain in context. Other DNA sequences in this specimen translate into the identical CDR3. Germline V gene lookup returns CDR1 MDHEN and CDR2 SYDVKM. V lost 6 bases to trimming and J lost 4 bases, with 10 bases between them. The CDR3 extends over 12 amino acids. These data originate in a study of blood T cell repertoires in COVID-19. Whole-study context: COVID-19 samples collected from the United States, Italy and Spain covered acute and convalescent phases. Sources were T cells, B-cell-depleted T cells, or PBMCs; the material itself was cDNA or gDNA.

Authors' analysis steps: Quantification of nucleated cells was approximated via reference gene primer amplification. Clones were sequenced by immunoSEQ multiplex PCR, and TCRdb holds only the in-frame ones, with some missing. The V and J calls and clone size come from that table; D and trimming were worked out from the DNA. The table has under 250,000 clones, 70% to 90% seen once. The sequencing sample was made of peripheral blood. This rearrangement joins TRBV28 to TRBJ2-7; weak D call: TRBD2 (7 bases). The clonotype was recovered from a human donor in a cohort sampled during active COVID-19. The CDR3 region has the DNA TGTGCCAGCAGGGAGGGGGGGTACGAGCAGTACTTC. Its translation: CASREGGYEQYF. Full variable domain (rest looked up from reference TRBV28 and TRBJ2-7): DVKVTQSSRYLVKRTGEKVFLECVQDMDHENMFWYRQDPGLGLRLIYFSYDVKMKEKGDIPEGYSVSREKKERFSLILESASTNQTSMYLCASREGGYEQYFGPGTRLTVT.